The clone carrying this TCR beta chain was observed a few times. Antigen specificity is unknown. This CDR3 is 12 amino acids long. Losses at the gene ends were 3 bases for V and 5 bases for J; bases not matched to a gene: 3. Germline V lookup: CDR1 SQVTM, CDR2 ANQGSEA. The entry originates in a study of beta chain features in type 1 diabetes. Of the isolated RNA, all was reverse transcribed, and so the sequenced material was expressed TCRB transcripts. TCRdb's table, derived via immunoSEQ multiplex PCR, lists solely in-frame clones and lacks some. The table records under 300,000 clones, roughly a quarter of them present only once. Study outcomes and limitations: Within each of all four CD4+ subsets, Type 1 diabetes patients had TCRB CDR3s that were moderately but significantly shorter.

The chain joins TRBV29-1 to TRBJ2-5, with 7 nucleotides matching TRBD1. Sequencing used naive CD4+ T cells from blood. The TCR sequence derives from a woman in her twenties or thirties with type 1 diabetes. In DNA form, the CDR3 reads TGCAGCGTTGAGGGACAGCCGGAGACCCAGTACTTC. Protein sequence: CSVEGQPETQYF.